This TCR beta chain was found in a study of blood T cell repertoires in COVID-19. The data were produced by immunoSEQ multiplex PCR, yet TCRdb's version contains in-frame clones alone and is incomplete. Of fewer than 110,000 clones listed, approximately 80% are singletons. The CDR3 length is 14 residues. The germline CDR1 and CDR2 sequences are LNHDA and SQIVND (reference sequence). V dropped 5 bases and J dropped 0; count of bases not matched to a gene: 3. This rearrangement joins TRBV19 to TRBJ1-1; 7 nucleotides agree with TRBD1. This receptor was obtained from a human donor in a cohort sampled during active COVID-19. The sample taken for sequencing was peripheral blood. The CDR3 DNA sequence: TGTGCCAGTAGTGGAGGGGGCATGAACACTGAAGCTTTCTTT. Protein: CASSGGGMNTEAFF.